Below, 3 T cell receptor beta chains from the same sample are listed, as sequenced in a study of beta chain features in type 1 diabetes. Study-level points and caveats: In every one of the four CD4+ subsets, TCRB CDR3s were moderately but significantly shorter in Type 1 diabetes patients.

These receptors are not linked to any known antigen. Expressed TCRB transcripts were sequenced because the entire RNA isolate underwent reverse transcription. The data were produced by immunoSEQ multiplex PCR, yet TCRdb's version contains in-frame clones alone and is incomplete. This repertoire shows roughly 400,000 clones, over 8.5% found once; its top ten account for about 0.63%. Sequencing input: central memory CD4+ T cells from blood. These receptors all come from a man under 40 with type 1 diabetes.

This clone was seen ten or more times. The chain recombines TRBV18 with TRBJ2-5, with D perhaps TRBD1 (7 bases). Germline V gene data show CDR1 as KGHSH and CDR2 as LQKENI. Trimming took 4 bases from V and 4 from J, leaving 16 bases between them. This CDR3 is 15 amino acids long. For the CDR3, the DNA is TGTGCCAGCTCACGGGGACCAGGGGGAGGAGAGACCCAGTACTTC. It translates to CASSRGPGGGETQYF. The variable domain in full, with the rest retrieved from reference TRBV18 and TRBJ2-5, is NAGVMQNPRHLVRRRGQEARLRCSPMKGHSHVYWYRQLPEEGLKFMVYLQKENIIDESGMPKERFSAEFPKEGPSILRIQQVVRGDSAAYFCASSRGPGGGETQYFGPGTRLLVL.

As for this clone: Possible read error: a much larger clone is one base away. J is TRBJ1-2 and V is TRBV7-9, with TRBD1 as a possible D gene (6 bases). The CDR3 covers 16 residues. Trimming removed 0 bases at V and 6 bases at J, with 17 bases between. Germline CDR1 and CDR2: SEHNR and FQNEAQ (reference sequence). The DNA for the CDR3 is TGTGCCAGCAGCTTAGCCGGGGGCGGGAGTGGTGATGGCTACACCTTC. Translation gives CASSLAGGGSGDGYTF.

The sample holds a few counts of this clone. The CDR3 DNA reads as TGTGCCAGCAGGGTACACGGCTCCTACGAGCAGTACTTC. Translation gives CASRVHGSYEQYF. The chain carries TRBV28 and TRBJ2-5; D call uncertain. The J call is in doubt because the DNA end fits TRBJ2-7 better. The CDR3 consists of 13 residues. CDR1 and CDR2 (germline): MDHEN, SYDVKM.